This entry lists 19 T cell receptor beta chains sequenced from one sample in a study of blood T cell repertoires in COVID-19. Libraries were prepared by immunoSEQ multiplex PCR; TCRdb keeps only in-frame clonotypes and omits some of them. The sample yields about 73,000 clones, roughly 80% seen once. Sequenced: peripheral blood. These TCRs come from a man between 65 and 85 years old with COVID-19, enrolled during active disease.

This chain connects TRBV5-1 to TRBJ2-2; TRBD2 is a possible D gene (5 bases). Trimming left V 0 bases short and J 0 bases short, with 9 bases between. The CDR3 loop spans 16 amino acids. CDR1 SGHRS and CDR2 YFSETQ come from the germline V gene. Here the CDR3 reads CASSLARGTNTGELFF. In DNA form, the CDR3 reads TGCGCCAGCAGCTTGGCCCGGGGAACGAACACCGGGGAGCTGTTTTTT.

The CDR3 coding sequence is TGTGCCAGCAGTTTGGACAGGAATCAGCCCCAGCATTTT. Amino acid sequence: CASSLDRNQPQHF. J is TRBJ1-5 and V is TRBV28; TRBD1 matches 7 bases. The CDR3 is 13 amino acids. The V and J ends lost 3 bases and 4 bases, in that order; junction bases with no gene match: 0. Germline CDR1 reads MDHEN; CDR2 reads SYDVKM.

The CDR3 sequence: CASSSAGASTGELFF. DNA for the CDR3: TGCGCCAGCAGCTCGGCGGGGGCAAGCACCGGGGAGCTGTTTTTT. This rearrangement joins TRBV5-1 to TRBJ2-2; tentatively, D is TRBD2 (7 bases). This CDR3 region has 15 residues. Trimming cost V 3 bases and J 4 bases, with 13 bases left between them. Per germline, CDR1 SGHRS and CDR2 YFSETQ.

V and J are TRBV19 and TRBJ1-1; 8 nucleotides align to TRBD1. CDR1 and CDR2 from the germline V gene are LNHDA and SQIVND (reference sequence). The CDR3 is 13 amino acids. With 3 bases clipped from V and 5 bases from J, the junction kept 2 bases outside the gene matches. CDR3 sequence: CASSIRTGTEAFF. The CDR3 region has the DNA TGTGCCAGTAGTATTAGGACAGGGACTGAAGCTTTCTTT.

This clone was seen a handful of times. The CDR3 reads CASSLSAREGNQPQHF. The DNA of the CDR3 is TGTGCCAGCAGCTTATCAGCCAGGGAAGGCAATCAGCCCCAGCATTTT. This chain connects TRBV5-6 to TRBJ1-5, with D tentatively TRBD1 (5 bases). Germline V gene sequence: CDR1 SGHDT, CDR2 YYEEEE. V dropped 2 bases and J dropped 2 bases, with 14 bases sitting between them. This CDR3 region has 16 residues. The full variable domain, with the rest looked up from reference TRBV5-6 and TRBJ1-5, is DAGVTQSPTHLIKTRGQQVTLRCSPKSGHDTVSWYQQALGQGPQFIFQYYEEEERQRGNFPDRFSGHQFPNYSSELNVNALLLGDSALYLCASSLSAREGNQPQHFGDGTRLSIL.

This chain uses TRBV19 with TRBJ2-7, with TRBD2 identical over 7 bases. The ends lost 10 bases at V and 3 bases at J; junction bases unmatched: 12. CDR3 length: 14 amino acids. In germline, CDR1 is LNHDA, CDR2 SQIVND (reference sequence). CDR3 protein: CATTPSTSVYEQYF. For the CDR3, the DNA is TGTGCCACCACCCCCTCTACTAGCGTCTACGAGCAGTACTTC.

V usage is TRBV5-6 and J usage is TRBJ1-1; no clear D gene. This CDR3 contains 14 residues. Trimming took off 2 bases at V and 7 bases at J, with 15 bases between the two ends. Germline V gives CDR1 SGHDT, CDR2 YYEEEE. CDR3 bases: TGTGCCAGCAGCTTTTTAGCGGCCGCAATTGAAGCTTTCTTT. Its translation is CASSFLAAAIEAFF.

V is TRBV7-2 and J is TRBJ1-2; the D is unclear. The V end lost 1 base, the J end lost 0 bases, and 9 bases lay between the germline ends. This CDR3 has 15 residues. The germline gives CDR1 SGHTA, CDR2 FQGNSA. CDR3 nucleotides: TGTGCCAGCAGCTTAGGGCCAGGCGCTAACTATGGCTACACCTTC. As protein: CASSLGPGANYGYTF.

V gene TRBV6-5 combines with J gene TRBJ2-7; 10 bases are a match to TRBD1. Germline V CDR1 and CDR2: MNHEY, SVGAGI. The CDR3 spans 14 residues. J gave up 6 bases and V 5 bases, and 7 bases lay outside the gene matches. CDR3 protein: CASSRQGAPSEQYF. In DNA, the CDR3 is TGTGCCAGCAGTAGACAGGGGGCGCCGTCCGAGCAGTACTTC.

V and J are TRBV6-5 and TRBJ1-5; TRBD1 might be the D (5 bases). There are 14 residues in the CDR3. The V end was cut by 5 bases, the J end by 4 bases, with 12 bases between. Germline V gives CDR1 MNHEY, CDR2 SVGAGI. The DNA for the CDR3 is TGTGCCAGCAGTCGGGGGATTGTTAATCAGCCCCAGCATTTT. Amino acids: CASSRGIVNQPQHF.

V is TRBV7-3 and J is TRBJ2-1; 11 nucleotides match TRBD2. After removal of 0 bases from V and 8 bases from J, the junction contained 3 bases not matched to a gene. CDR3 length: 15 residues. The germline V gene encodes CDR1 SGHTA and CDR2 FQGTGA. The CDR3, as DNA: TGTGCCAGCAGCTTAACACTAGCGGGAGCCCATGAGCAGTTCTTC. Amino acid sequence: CASSLTLAGAHEQFF.

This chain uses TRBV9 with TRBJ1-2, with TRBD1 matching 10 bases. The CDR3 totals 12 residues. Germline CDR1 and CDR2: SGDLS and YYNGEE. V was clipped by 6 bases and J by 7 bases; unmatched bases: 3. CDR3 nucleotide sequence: TGTGCCAGCAACCGGGACAGGGGTGGCTACACCTTC. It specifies CASNRDRGGYTF.

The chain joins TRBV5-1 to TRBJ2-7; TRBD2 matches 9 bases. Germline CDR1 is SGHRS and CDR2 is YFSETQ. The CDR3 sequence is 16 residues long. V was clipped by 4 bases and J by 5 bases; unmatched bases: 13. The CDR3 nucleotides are TGCGCCAGCAGCCCGCCTCTAGCGGGGCCAGGGGACGAGCAGTACTTC. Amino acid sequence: CASSPPLAGPGDEQYF.

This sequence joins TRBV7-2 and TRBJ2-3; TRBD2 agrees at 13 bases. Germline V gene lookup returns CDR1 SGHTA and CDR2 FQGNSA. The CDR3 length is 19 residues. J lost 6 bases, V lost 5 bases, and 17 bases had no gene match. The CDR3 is CASSSIAGGLAGAGDTQYF. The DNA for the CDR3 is TGTGCCAGCAGCAGCATCGCCGGAGGACTAGCGGGAGCGGGTGATACGCAGTATTTT.

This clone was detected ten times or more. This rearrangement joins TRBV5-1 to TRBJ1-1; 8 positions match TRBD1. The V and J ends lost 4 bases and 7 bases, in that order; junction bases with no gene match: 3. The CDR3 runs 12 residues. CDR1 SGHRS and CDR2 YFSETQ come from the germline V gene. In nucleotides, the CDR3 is TGCGCCAGCAGCCAAGGACAGGGTGAAGCTTTCTTT. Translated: CASSQGQGEAFF.

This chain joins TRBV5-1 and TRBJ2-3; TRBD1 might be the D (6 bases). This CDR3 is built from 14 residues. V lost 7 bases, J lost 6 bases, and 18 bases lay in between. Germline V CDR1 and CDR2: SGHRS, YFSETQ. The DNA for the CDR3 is TGCGCCAGCTCCACAGGGACCCCGGCGGATACGCAGTATTTT. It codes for CASSTGTPADTQYF.

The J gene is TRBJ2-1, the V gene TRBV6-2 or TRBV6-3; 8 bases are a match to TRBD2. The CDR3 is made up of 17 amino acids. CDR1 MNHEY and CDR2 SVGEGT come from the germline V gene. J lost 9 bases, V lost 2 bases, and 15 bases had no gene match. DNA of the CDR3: TGTGCCAGCAGTTACGCAACGGGAGGGCCCCTGACGGGTGAGCAGTTCTTC. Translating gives CASSYATGGPLTGEQFF.

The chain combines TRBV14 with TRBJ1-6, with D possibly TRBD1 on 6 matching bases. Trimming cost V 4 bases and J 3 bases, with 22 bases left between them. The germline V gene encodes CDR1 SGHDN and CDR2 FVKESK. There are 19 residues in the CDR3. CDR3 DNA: TGTGCCAGCAGCCGACGGGACACCCGGGCGAGCAACTATAATTCACCCCTCCACTTT. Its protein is CASSRRDTRASNYNSPLHF.

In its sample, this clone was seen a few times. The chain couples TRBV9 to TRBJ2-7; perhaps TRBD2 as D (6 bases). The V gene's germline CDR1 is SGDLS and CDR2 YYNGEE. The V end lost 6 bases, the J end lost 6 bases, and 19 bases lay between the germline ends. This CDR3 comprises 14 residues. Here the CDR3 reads CASTPTGVAIEQYF. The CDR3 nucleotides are TGTGCCAGCACCCCAACGGGGGTGGCGATCGAGCAGTACTTC.